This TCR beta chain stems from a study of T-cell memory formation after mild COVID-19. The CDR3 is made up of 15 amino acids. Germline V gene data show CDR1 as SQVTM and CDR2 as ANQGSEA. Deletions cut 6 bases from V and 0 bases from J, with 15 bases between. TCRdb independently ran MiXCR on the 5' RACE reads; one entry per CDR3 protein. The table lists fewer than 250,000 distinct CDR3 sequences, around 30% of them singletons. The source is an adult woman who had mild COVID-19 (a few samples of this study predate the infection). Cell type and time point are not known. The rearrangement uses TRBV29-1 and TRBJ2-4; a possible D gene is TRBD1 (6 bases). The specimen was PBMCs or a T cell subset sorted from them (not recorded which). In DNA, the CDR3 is TGCAGCGTAGCCAGGGGTGGGGGAGCCAAAAACATTCAGTACTTC. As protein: CSVARGGGAKNIQYF.